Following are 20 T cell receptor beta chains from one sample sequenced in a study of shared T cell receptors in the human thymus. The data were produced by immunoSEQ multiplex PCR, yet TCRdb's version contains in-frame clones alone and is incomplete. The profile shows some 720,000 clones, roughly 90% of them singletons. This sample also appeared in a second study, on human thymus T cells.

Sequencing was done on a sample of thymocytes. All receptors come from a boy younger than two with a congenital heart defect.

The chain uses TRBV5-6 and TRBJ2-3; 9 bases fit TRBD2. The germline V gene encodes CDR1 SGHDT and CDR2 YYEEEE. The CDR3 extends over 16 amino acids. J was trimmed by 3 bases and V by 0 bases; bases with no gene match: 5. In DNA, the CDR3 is TGTGCCAGCAGCTTGGCCAGCGGGAGGAGGACAGATACGCAGTATTTT. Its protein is CASSLASGRRTDTQYF.

CDR3: CASSLNWQVGGRRLDPDQETQYF. The CDR3 nucleotides are TGTGCCAGCAGCTTAAACTGGCAGGTGGGCGGTCGCCGACTAGACCCTGATCAAGAGACCCAGTACTTC. The chain couples TRBV7-3 to TRBJ2-5; weak D call: TRBD2 (6 bases). Germline V lookup: CDR1 SGHTA, CDR2 FQGTGA. The CDR3 spans 23 residues. Trimming stripped 1 base from V and 2 bases from J, with 35 bases between. Supplemented by reference TRBV7-3 and TRBJ2-5, the full variable domain reads GAGVSQTPSNKVTEKGKYVELRCDPISGHTALYWYRQSLGQGPEFLIYFQGTGAADDSGLPNDRFFAVRPEGSVSTLKIQRTERGDSAVYLCASSLNWQVGGRRLDPDQETQYFGPGTRLLVL.

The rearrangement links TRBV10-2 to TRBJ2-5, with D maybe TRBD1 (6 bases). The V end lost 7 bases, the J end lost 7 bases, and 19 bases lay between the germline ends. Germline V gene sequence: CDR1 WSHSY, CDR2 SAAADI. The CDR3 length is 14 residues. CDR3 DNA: TGCGCCAGCACCTCCAGGGGAAAAGATGGGACCCAGTACTTC. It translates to CASTSRGKDGTQYF.

The CDR3, as DNA: TGTGCCAGCAGCTTGGGAGGACTAGCGGGAGTAAGCTCCTACGAGCAGTACTTC. This translates into CASSLGGLAGVSSYEQYF. The rearrangement links TRBV5-4 to TRBJ2-7; 13 bases match TRBD2. CDR3 length: 18 amino acids. Trimming cost V 0 bases and J 0 bases; bases outside gene matches: 6. Germline V CDR1 and CDR2: SGHNT, YYREEE (reference sequence).

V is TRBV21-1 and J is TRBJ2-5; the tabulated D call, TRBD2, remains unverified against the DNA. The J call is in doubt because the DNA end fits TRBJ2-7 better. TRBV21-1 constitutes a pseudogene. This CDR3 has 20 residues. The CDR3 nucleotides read TGTGCCAGCAGGTCGTTCCCGGGACTAGCGGGAGGACTTCCCCCCTACGAGCAGTACTTC. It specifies CASRSFPGLAGGLPPYEQYF.

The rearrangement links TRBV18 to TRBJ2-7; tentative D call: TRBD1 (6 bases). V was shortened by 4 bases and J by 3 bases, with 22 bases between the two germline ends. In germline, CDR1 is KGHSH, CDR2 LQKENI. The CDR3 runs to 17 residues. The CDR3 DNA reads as TGTGCCAGCTCACGCCTTGGGGGCTCGGCTAAGATCTACGAGCAGTACTTC. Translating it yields CASSRLGGSAKIYEQYF.

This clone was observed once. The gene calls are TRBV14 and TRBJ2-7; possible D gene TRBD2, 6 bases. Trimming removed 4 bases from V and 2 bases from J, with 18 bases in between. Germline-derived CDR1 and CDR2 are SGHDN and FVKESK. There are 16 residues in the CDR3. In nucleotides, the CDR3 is TGTGCCAGCAGCCGCCTCTTAGCGGCAGGCCCCTACGAGCAGTACTTC. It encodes CASSRLLAAGPYEQYF.

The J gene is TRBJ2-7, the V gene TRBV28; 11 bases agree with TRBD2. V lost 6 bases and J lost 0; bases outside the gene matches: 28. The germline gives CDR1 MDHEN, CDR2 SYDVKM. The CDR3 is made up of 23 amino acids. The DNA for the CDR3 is TGTGCCAGCAGCTCCAAAGCCCCTGAGGGGCCAACTAGCGGGAGACGGACCTCCTACGAGCAGTACTTC. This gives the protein CASSSKAPEGPTSGRRTSYEQYF.

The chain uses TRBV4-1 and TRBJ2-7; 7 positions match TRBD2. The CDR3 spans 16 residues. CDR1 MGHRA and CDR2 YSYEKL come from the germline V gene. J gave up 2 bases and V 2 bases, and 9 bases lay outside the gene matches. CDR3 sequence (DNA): TGCGCCAGCAGCCAACCTGAGGCTAGCGGTGCCTACGAGCAGTACTTC. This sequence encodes CASSQPEASGAYEQYF.

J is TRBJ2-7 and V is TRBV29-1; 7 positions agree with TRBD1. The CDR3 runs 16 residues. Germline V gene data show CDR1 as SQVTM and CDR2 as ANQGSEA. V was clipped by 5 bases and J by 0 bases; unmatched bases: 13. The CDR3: CSVFSPDRDPSYEQYF. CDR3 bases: TGCAGCGTTTTTTCCCCCGACAGGGATCCCTCCTACGAGCAGTACTTC.

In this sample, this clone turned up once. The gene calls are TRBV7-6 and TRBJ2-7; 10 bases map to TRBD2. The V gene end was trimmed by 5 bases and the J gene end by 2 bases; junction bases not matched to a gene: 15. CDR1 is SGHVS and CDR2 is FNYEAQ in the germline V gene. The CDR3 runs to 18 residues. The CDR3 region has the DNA TGTGCCAGCAGCCCTGGGGGGGTAGCGGGAGGCCCCACCTACGAGCAGTACTTC. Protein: CASSPGGVAGGPTYEQYF.

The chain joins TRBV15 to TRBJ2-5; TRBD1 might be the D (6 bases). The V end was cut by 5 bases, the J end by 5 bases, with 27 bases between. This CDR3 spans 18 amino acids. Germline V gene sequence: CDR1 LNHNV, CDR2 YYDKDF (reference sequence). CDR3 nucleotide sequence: TGTGCCACCAGCCGCCAACCCGGGACATTTAAAGGTTCTGAGACCCAGTACTTC. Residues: CATSRQPGTFKGSETQYF.

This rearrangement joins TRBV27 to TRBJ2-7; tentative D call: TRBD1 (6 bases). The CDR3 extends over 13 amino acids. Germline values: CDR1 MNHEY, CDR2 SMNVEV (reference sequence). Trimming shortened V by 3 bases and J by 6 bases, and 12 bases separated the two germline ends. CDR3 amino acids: CASSFFRDTEQYF. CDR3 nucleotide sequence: TGTGCCAGCAGTTTCTTCCGGGACACCGAGCAGTACTTC.

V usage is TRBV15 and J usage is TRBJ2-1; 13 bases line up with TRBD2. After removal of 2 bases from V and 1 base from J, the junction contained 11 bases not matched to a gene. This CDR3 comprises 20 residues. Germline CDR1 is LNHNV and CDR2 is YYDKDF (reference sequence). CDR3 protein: CATSRPWTSGRGRSYNEQFF. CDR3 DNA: TGTGCCACCAGCAGACCCTGGACTAGCGGGAGAGGGAGGTCCTACAATGAGCAGTTCTTC.

The CDR3 here is CASSLEGRGESPDTQYF. The CDR3 coding sequence is TGTGCCAGCAGCTTAGAAGGGCGTGGGGAGTCCCCAGATACGCAGTATTTT. V is TRBV7-9 and J is TRBJ2-3; possible D gene TRBD2, 5 bases. Germline lookup yields CDR1 SEHNR and CDR2 FQNEAQ (reference sequence). This CDR3 has 17 amino acids. V was pared by 1 base and J by 4 bases, with 18 bases between.

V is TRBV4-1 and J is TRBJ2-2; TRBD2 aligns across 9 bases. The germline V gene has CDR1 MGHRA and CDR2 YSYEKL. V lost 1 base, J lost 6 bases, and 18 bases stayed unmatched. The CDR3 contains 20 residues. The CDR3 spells CASSQGVAGVQVADSGELFF. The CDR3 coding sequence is TGCGCCAGCAGCCAAGGGGTAGCGGGGGTCCAGGTTGCTGATTCCGGGGAGCTGTTTTTT.

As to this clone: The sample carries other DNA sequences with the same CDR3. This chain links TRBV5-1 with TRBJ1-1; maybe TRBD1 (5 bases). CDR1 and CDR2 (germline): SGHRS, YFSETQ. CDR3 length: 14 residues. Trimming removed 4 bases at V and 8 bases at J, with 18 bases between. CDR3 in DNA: TGCGCCAGCAGCCTGGCGCCGGACACCCTAGAAGCTTTCTTT. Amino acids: CASSLAPDTLEAFF.

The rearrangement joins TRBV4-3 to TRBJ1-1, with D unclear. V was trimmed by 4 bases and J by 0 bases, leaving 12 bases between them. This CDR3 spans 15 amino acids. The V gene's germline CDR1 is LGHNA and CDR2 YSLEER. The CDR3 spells CASSLMGPMNTEAFF. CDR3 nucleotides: TGCGCCAGCAGCCTCATGGGCCCCATGAACACTGAAGCTTTCTTT.

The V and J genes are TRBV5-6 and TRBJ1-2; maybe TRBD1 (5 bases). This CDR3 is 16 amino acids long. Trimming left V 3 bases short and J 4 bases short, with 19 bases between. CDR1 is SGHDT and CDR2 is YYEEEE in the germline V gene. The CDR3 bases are TGTGCCAGCAGCTCCGCCGTTGGGGGGGAGGGCTATGGCTACACCTTC. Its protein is CASSSAVGGEGYGYTF.

The CDR3 is CATSRVPHNRGGEQYF. In DNA form, the CDR3 reads TGTGCCACCAGCAGGGTCCCCCACAACAGGGGGGGAGAGCAGTACTTC. V is TRBV15 and J is TRBJ2-7, with D possibly matching TRBD1 (8 bases). Germline CDR1 and CDR2: LNHNV and YYDKDF (reference sequence). The CDR3 is 16 amino acids. V dropped 3 bases and J dropped 7 bases, with 22 bases sitting between them.